The T cell receptor beta chain under discussion was sequenced for a study of CD8 T cells in ankylosing spondylitis (dated by TCRdb to about 2017). Regarding the complete study: The study profiled T cell receptor beta repertoires in healthy donors and ankylosing spondylitis patients to find disease-linked TCR variants. Peripheral blood samples were taken, and synovial fluid was additionally collected from ankylosing spondylitis patients. The full study cohort was made up of 25 to 30 ankylosing spondylitis patients and approximately 100 healthy donors. Here is what the overall study found, with its caveats: The disease-linked clones had a CD8+ phenotype and were found at relatively low frequencies in peripheral blood. Some motif variants were previously reported in synovial fluid and blood of reactive arthritis patients, suggesting common disease-initiation mechanisms. A TCR beta motif made up of eight highly homologous amino acid variants appeared to be characteristic of blood from ankylosing spondylitis patients. The disease-linked clones were reported as significantly enriched in matched synovial fluid samples from ankylosing spondylitis patients.

This clonotype occurred many times. What antigen it recognizes has not been identified. No qualities accompany the bases; no much larger clone lies one base away. For sequencing, an Illumina HiSeq 2500 was employed. Quantitative 5'-RACE with molecular barcodes was the method used to prepare the TCR beta libraries. For the original study's pipeline: A new computational method based on a probabilistic model of VDJ rearrangement was used to identify disease-linked TCR variants. In TCRdb, the public reads were trimmed at Q25 with fastp and aligned with MiXCR, with productive beta chains retained. All rows with the same CDR3 protein become a single entry with the most common DNA and genes. It is TCRdb's table, rather than the study itself, that gives the V and J calls and clone size. Counted in this sample were 200,000 to 250,000 distinct CDR3 sequences; around a quarter of them appeared once. The top ten constitute roughly 6.7% of the sample.

Taken from cysteine to phenylalanine, the CDR3 has 11 residues. Only CDR3 DNA remains: 33 bases, in frame from the first base. CDR1 and CDR2, per the germline V gene, are KGHSH and LQKENI. V sheds 3 bases and J sheds 2 bases, leaving 0 bases between their ends. What was sequenced was blood, either unsorted or a sorted T cell fraction (not recorded which). Rearrangement joined TRBV18 to TRBJ2-3, with the identity of the D gene unclear. The sequence was collected from a male donor with ankylosing spondylitis or in good health (not recorded which). The DNA reads TGTGCCAGCTCACCCACAGATACGCAGTATTTT. It translates as CASSPTDTQYF.